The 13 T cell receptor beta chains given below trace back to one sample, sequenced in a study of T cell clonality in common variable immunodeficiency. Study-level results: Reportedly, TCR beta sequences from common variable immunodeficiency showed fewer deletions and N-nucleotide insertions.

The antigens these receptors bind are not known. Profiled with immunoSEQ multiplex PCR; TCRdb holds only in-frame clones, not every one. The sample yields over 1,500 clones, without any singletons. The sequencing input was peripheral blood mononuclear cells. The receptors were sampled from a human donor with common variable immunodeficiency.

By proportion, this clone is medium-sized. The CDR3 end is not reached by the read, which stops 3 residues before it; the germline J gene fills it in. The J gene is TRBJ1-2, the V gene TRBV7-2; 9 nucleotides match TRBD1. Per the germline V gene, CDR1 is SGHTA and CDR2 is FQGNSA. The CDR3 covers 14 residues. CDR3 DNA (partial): TGTGCCAGCAGCTTAAACAGGGGGCGCCTCGGC. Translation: CASSLNRGRLG. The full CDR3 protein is CASSLNRGRLGYTF.

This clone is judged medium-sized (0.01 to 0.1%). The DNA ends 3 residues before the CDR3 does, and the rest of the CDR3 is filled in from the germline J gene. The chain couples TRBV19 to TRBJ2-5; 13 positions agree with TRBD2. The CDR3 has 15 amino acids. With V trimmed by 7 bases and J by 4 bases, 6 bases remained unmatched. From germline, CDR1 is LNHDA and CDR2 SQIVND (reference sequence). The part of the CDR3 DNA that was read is TGTGCCAGTACCATGACTAGCGGGGGGCGAGAGACC. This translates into CASTMTSGGRET. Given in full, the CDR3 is CASTMTSGGRETQYF.

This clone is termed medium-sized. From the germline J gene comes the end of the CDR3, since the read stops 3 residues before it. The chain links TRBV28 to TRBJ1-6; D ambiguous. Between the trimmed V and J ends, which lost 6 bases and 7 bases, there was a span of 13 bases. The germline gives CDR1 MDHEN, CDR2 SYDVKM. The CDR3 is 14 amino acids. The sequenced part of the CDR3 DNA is TGTGCCAGCAGCTTTAGGACGGGGAATTCACCC. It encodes CASSFRTGNSP. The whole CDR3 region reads CASSFRTGNSPLHF.

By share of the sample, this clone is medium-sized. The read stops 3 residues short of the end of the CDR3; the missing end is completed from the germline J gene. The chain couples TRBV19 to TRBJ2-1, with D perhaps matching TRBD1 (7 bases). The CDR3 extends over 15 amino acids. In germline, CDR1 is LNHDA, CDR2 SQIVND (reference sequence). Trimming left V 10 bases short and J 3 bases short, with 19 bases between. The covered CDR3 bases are TGTGCCACGAAAAGACAGGGAGGAGTCTACAATGAG. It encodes CATKRQGGVYNE. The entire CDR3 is CATKRQGGVYNEQFF.

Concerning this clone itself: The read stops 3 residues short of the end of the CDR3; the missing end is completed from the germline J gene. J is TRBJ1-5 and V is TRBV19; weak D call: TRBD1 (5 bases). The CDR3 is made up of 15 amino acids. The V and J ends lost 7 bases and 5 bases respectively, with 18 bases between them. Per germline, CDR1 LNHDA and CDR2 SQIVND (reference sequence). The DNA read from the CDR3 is TGTGCCAGTACCCCCCGTGGGGGGAATCATCAGCCC. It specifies CASTPRGGNHQP. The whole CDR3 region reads CASTPRGGNHQPQHF.

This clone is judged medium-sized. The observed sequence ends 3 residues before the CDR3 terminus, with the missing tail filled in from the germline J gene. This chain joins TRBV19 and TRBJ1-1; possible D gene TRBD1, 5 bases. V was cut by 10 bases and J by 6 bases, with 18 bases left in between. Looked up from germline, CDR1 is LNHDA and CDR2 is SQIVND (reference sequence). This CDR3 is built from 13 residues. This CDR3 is CATHKGNFAEAFF. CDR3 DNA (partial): TGTGCCACTCATAAGGGGAACTTCGCTGAA.

CDR3 sequence reads: CASSQTGVNEKLFF. The part of the CDR3 DNA that was read is TGCGCCAGCAGTCAGACAGGGGTCAATGAAAAA. The chain has TRBV23-1 and TRBJ1-4; 8 bases map to TRBD1. The read comes to an end 3 residues before the CDR3 does, leaving the germline J gene to fill in the end. TRBV23-1 is sorted into the ORF group, with uncertain function. CDR3 length equals 14 residues. V shed 3 bases and J 5 bases; nucleotides not matched to a gene: 2.

The CDR3 sequence: CASSLEQVNSPLHF. The covered CDR3 bases are TGTGCCAGCAGCTTAGAACAGGTTAATTCACCC. The chain combines TRBV7-9 with TRBJ1-6, with D possibly being TRBD1 (5 bases). The DNA ends 3 residues before the CDR3 does, and the rest of the CDR3 is filled in from the germline J gene. Trimming pared 1 base from V and 6 bases from J, leaving 7 bases between. This CDR3 comprises 14 residues. The germline CDR1 and CDR2 sequences are SEHNR and FQNEAQ (reference sequence).

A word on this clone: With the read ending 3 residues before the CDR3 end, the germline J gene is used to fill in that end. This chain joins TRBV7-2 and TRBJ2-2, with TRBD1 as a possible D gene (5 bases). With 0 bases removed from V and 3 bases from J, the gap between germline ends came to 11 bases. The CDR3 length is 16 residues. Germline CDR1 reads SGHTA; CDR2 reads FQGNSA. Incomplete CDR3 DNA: TGTGCCAGCAGCTTAGCCCCAGGGCTCTACACCGGGGAG. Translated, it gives CASSLAPGLYTGE. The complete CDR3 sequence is CASSLAPGLYTGELFF.

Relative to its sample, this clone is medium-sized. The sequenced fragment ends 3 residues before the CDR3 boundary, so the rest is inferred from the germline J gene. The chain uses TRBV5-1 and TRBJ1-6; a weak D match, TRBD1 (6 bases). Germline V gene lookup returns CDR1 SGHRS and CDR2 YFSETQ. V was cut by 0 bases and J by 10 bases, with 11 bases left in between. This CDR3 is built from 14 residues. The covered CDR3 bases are TGCGCCAGCAGCTTGGAGGCAGGGGACTCACCC. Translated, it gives CASSLEAGDSP. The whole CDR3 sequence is CASSLEAGDSPLHF. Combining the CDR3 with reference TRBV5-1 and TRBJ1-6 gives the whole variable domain KAGVTQTPRYLIKTRGQQVTLSCSPISGHRSVSWYQQTPGQGLQFLFEYFSETQRNKGNFPGRFSGRQFSNSRSEMNVSTLELGDSALYLCASSLEAGDSPLHFGNGTRLTVT.

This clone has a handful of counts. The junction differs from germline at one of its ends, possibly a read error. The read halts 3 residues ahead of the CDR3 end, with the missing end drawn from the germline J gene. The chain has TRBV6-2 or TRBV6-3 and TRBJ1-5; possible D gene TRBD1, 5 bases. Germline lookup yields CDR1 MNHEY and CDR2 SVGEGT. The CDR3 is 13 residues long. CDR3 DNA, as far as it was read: TGTGCCAGCAGGCAGGGTGGCAACCAGCCC. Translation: CASRQGGNQP. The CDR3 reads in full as CASRQGGNQPQHF.

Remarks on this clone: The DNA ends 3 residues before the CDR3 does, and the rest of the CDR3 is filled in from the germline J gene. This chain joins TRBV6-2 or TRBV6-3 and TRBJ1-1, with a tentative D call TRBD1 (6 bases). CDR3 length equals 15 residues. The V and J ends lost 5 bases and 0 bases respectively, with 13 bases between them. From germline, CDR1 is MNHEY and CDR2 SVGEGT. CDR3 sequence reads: CASSPRTALNTEAFF. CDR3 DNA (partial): TGTGCCAGCAGTCCCAGGACAGCCTTGAACACTGAA.

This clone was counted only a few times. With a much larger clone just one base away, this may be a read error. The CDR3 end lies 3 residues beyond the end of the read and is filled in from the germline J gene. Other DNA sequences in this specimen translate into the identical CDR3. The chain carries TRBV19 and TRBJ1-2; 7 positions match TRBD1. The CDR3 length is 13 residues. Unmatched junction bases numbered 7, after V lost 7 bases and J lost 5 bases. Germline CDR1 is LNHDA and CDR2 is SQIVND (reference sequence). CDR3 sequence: CASNLGQRYGYTF. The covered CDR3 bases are TGTGCCAGTAATTTGGGACAGCGGTATGGC.